What follows are 29 T cell receptor beta chains derived from one specimen sequenced in a study of blood T cell repertoires in COVID-19. Sequenced by immunoSEQ multiplex PCR; TCRdb stores in-frame clones only, minus some. In the table there are approximately 45,000 clones, approximately 83% of which are singletons. Sequenced input: peripheral blood. The receptors stem from a woman of 80 years or more with acute or convalescent COVID-19.

V gene TRBV10-3 combines with J gene TRBJ1-2, with a possible D match to TRBD1 (6 bases). CDR1 and CDR2 (germline): ENHRY, SYGVKD. This CDR3 is built from 13 residues. V was shortened by 2 bases and J by 2 bases, with 6 bases between the two germline ends. CDR3 protein: CAISERGNYGYTF. The CDR3 DNA reads TGTGCCATCAGTGAGAGGGGGAACTATGGCTACACCTTC.

V and J are TRBV3-1 (or the pseudogene TRBV3-2) and TRBJ1-5; a possible D gene is TRBD1 (5 bases). This CDR3 comprises 14 residues. V was cut by 3 bases and J by 6 bases, with 12 bases left in between. The V gene's germline CDR1 is LGHDT and CDR2 YNNKEL (reference sequence). CDR3 in amino acids: CASSHGGSGQPQHF. The DNA of the CDR3 is TGTGCCAGCAGCCACGGGGGGTCGGGTCAGCCCCAGCATTTT.

The CDR3 nucleotides read TGTGCCAGCAGCTTGGCGTTCGAGAGGATTCAGTACTTC. This encodes CASSLAFERIQYF. The V call is TRBV5-5, the J call TRBJ2-4; D is uncertain. V was shortened by 0 bases and J by 10 bases, with 11 bases between the two germline ends. This CDR3 contains 13 residues. In germline, CDR1 is SGHKS, CDR2 YYEKEE (reference sequence).

This rearrangement joins TRBV20-1 to TRBJ2-3, with D unclear. The CDR3 is made up of 11 amino acids. Germline assignment: CDR1 DFQATT and CDR2 SNEGSKA (reference sequence). Trimming stripped 1 base from V and 5 bases from J, with 4 bases between. The CDR3, as DNA: TGCAGTGCTAGAGTCATAGATACGCAGTATTTT. Its translation: CSARVIDTQYF.

The table lists this clone with a count of one. The chain joins TRBV5-1 to TRBJ1-1, with 8 bases that match TRBD1. The CDR3 has 14 residues. The germline CDR1 and CDR2 sequences are SGHRS and YFSETQ. The V and J ends lost 1 base and 4 bases, in that order; junction bases with no gene match: 3. This CDR3 is CASSLQGAVTEAFF. CDR3 DNA sequence: TGCGCCAGCAGCTTGCAGGGGGCGGTCACTGAAGCTTTCTTT.

This chain uses TRBV6-5 with TRBJ1-2; D not certain. With 2 bases removed from V and 0 bases from J, the gap between germline ends came to 7 bases. The CDR3 covers 14 residues. The germline CDR1 and CDR2 sequences are MNHEY and SVGAGI. This CDR3 is CASSYDKSNYGYTF. For the CDR3, the DNA is TGTGCCAGCAGTTACGACAAGTCTAACTATGGCTACACCTTC.

V is TRBV18 and J is TRBJ2-1; 14 bases align to TRBD2. CDR1 is KGHSH, CDR2 LQKENI, per germline. The V segment lost 5 bases and the J segment 7 bases; nucleotides outside the gene matches: 7. The CDR3 is made up of 16 amino acids. The CDR3 sequence is CASSSIGTSGGNEQFF. The CDR3 nucleotides are TGTGCCAGCTCATCAATCGGGACTAGCGGGGGAAATGAGCAGTTCTTC.

This clone was recorded once. The V and J genes are TRBV7-8 and TRBJ1-5; D is possibly TRBD1 (5 bases). The CDR3 extends over 13 amino acids. V was shortened by 3 bases and J by 5 bases, with 8 bases between the two germline ends. The germline V gene encodes CDR1 SGHVS and CDR2 FQNEAQ. CDR3 in DNA: TGTGCCAGCAGCTTGAAAGGGGATCAGCCCCAGCATTTT. Protein: CASSLKGDQPQHF.

This chain uses TRBV9 with TRBJ2-7; D possibly corresponds to TRBD2 (6 bases). The CDR3 runs to 14 residues. From germline, CDR1 is SGDLS and CDR2 YYNGEE. Trimming stripped 4 bases from V and 1 base from J, with 12 bases between. The CDR3 DNA follows: TGTGCCAGCAGCCCTCAGGAGGGATCCTACGAGCAGTACTTC. This encodes CASSPQEGSYEQYF.

The genes are TRBV9 and TRBJ2-2; maybe TRBD1 (6 bases). Germline V gene sequence: CDR1 SGDLS, CDR2 YYNGEE. The CDR3 has 13 residues. Trimming cost V 6 bases and J 6 bases, with 12 bases left between them. CDR3 sequence: CASTQTGSGELFF. The CDR3 DNA sequence: TGTGCCAGCACCCAAACAGGGTCCGGGGAGCTGTTTTTT.

For the CDR3, the DNA is TGTGCCAGCAGCCTATCCCCGACTAGCGGGGGCGCGGATACGCAGTATTTT. Its protein product is CASSLSPTSGGADTQYF. The rearrangement joins TRBV11-3 to TRBJ2-3, with 12 bases aligning to TRBD2. The CDR3 has 17 amino acids. Germline V CDR1 and CDR2: SGHNT, YENEEA. J gave up 6 bases and V 5 bases, and 12 bases lay outside the gene matches.

The chain links TRBV9 to TRBJ1-2; D is undetermined. The CDR3 contains 12 residues. The ends were cut back, 4 bases at V and 6 bases at J, with 10 bases in the middle. The germline V gene encodes CDR1 SGDLS and CDR2 YYNGEE. The chain's CDR3 is CASSLQANGYTF. In nucleotides, the CDR3 is TGTGCCAGCAGCCTTCAGGCAAATGGCTACACCTTC.

The V gene is TRBV19, the J gene TRBJ1-6; D remains unclear. This CDR3 has 14 residues. CDR1 and CDR2 from the germline V gene are LNHDA and SQIVND (reference sequence). V lost 7 bases to trimming and J lost 0 bases, with 7 bases between them. As DNA, the CDR3 is TGTGCCAGTACGGAGAGCTCCTATAATTCACCCCTCCACTTT. Encoded protein: CASTESSYNSPLHF.

The gene calls are TRBV13 and TRBJ1-1, with TRBD1 identical over 8 bases. The germline V gene encodes CDR1 PRHDT and CDR2 FYEKMQ (reference sequence). With V trimmed by 5 bases and J by 2 bases, 4 bases remained unmatched. The CDR3 runs 14 residues. CDR3 sequence (DNA): TGTGCCAGCAGCAACGGACAGGGCAACACTGAAGCTTTCTTT. Its protein is CASSNGQGNTEAFF.

This CDR3 is CASRSPVRNYGYTF. The CDR3 DNA reads as TGTGCCAGCAGATCCCCAGTCAGGAACTATGGCTACACCTTC. The V gene is TRBV2, the J gene TRBJ1-2; D uncertain. The CDR3 covers 14 residues. Trimming left V 6 bases short and J 2 bases short, with 13 bases between. The germline V gene has CDR1 SNHLY and CDR2 FYNNEI.

The chain joins TRBV4-1 to TRBJ1-3; weak D call: TRBD1 (6 bases). Germline values: CDR1 MGHRA, CDR2 YSYEKL. This CDR3 spans 18 amino acids. The V end lost 0 bases, the J end lost 6 bases, and 21 bases lay between the germline ends. CDR3 sequence reads: CASSQDRGRGGSENTIYF. The CDR3 DNA follows: TGCGCCAGCAGCCAAGATCGAGGCAGGGGTGGGTCGGAAAACACCATATATTTT.

V usage is TRBV7-2 and J usage is TRBJ2-2; 7 nucleotides line up with TRBD1. This CDR3 contains 15 residues. J was trimmed by 0 bases and V by 5 bases; bases with no gene match: 3. Germline V gene sequence: CDR1 SGHTA, CDR2 FQGNSA. This CDR3 is CASSQTGTNTGELFF. CDR3 sequence (DNA): TGTGCCAGCAGCCAGACAGGGACGAACACCGGGGAGCTGTTTTTT.

The V call is TRBV27, the J call TRBJ2-2; TRBD2 agrees at 9 bases. CDR1 is MNHEY, CDR2 SMNVEV, per germline (reference sequence). The CDR3 covers 15 residues. J was trimmed by 3 bases and V by 2 bases; bases with no gene match: 1. CDR3: CASSLRTSDTGELFF. In nucleotides, the CDR3 is TGTGCCAGCAGTTTACGGACTAGCGACACCGGGGAGCTGTTTTTT.

The CDR3 region is CAISDSGPFSNTEAFF. The CDR3 DNA reads as TGTGCCATCAGTGATTCGGGTCCCTTCAGTAACACTGAAGCTTTCTTT. The V gene is TRBV10-3, the J gene TRBJ1-1; D is ambiguous. The V gene's germline CDR1 is ENHRY and CDR2 SYGVKD. The CDR3 length is 16 residues. V was trimmed by 3 bases and J by 2 bases, leaving 16 bases between them.

Only one count was recorded for this clone. This chain joins TRBV19 and TRBJ1-2, with TRBD1 identical over 7 bases. There are 12 residues in the CDR3. Germline trimming cut 6 bases from V and 5 bases from J; bases unmatched to any gene: 3. Germline CDR1 is LNHDA and CDR2 is SQIVND (reference sequence). The CDR3 DNA reads as TGTGCCAGTAGCGACAGGGAATATGGCTACACCTTC. Protein sequence: CASSDREYGYTF.

V and J are TRBV7-2 and TRBJ2-1; no clear D. Germline-derived CDR1 and CDR2 are SGHTA and FQGNSA. Trimming cost V 3 bases and J 1 base, with 7 bases left between them. This CDR3 has 14 residues. The CDR3 reads CASSLSHSYNEQFF. The CDR3 DNA follows: TGTGCCAGCAGCTTGAGTCATTCCTACAATGAGCAGTTCTTC.

A few counts support this clone. The chain has TRBV12-3 or TRBV12-4 and TRBJ1-2; D may be TRBD1 (5 bases). V was cut by 6 bases and J by 3 bases, with 8 bases left in between. This CDR3 has 12 residues. This CDR3 is CASSRDDYGYTF. In nucleotides, the CDR3 is TGTGCCAGCAGCAGGGATGACTATGGCTACACCTTC.

The rearrangement links TRBV13 to TRBJ1-2; 7 bases are a match to TRBD1. This CDR3 region has 15 residues. The germline CDR1 and CDR2 sequences are PRHDT and FYEKMQ (reference sequence). The trim removed 2 bases at V and 8 bases at J, leaving 11 bases unmatched. In DNA, the CDR3 is TGTGCCAGCAGCTTATTCGACAGGGATTTGGGGGGCTACACCTTC. Encoded protein: CASSLFDRDLGGYTF. Looking up the rest from reference TRBV13 and TRBJ1-2 gives the full variable domain: AAGVIQSPRHLIKEKRETATLKCYPIPRHDTVYWYQQGPGQDPQFLISFYEKMQSDKGSIPDRFSAQQFSDYHSELNMSSLELGDSALYFCASSLFDRDLGGYTFGSGTRLTVV.

This clone was seen a single time. This chain joins TRBV18 and TRBJ2-1, with TRBD1 matching over 7 bases. Trimming took 0 bases from V and 7 from J; bases not matched to a gene: 6. There are 15 residues in the CDR3. Germline assignment: CDR1 KGHSH and CDR2 LQKENI. CDR3: CASSPPGGTVNEQFF. CDR3 nucleotide sequence: TGTGCCAGCTCACCACCAGGGGGCACGGTAAATGAGCAGTTCTTC.

V usage is TRBV12-3 or TRBV12-4 and J usage is TRBJ2-7, with D perhaps matching TRBD2 (6 bases). This CDR3 has 13 amino acids. V was trimmed by 2 bases and J by 5 bases, leaving 10 bases between them. Here the CDR3 reads CASSLLRRDEQYF. The CDR3 DNA is TGTGCCAGCAGTTTATTGAGGAGGGACGAGCAGTACTTC.

The rearrangement joins TRBV6-2 or TRBV6-3 to TRBJ1-2; D is unresolved. Germline CDR1 and CDR2: MNHEY and SVGEGT. V lost 5 bases and J lost 4, with 8 bases in between. The CDR3 length is 12 residues. The CDR3 here is CASSVGLYGYTF. The DNA for the CDR3 is TGTGCCAGCAGTGTGGGCCTCTATGGCTACACCTTC.

V gene TRBV10-2 combines with J gene TRBJ2-3, with D uncertain. CDR1 is WSHSY and CDR2 is SAAADI in the germline V gene. The CDR3 totals 12 residues. V gave up 3 bases and J gave up 5 bases, with 6 bases separating them. In DNA, the CDR3 is TGCGCCAGCAGTGACGCGGAAGATACGCAGTATTTT. This gives the protein CASSDAEDTQYF.

J is TRBJ1-5 and V is TRBV29-1; D gene unclear. CDR3 length equals 13 residues. Germline lookup yields CDR1 SQVTM and CDR2 ANQGSEA. V lost 7 bases, J lost 0 bases, and 10 bases lay in between. The CDR3 loop is CSGQDDSNQPQHF. In nucleotides, the CDR3 is TGCAGCGGGCAGGATGATAGCAATCAGCCCCAGCATTTT. Based on the CDR3 plus reference TRBV29-1 and TRBJ1-5, the full variable domain is SAVISQKPSRDICQRGTSLTIQCQVDSQVTMMFWYRQQPGQSLTLIATANQGSEATYESGFVIDKFPISRPNLTFSTLTVSNMSPEDSSIYLCSGQDDSNQPQHFGDGTRLSIL.

This sequence joins TRBV10-3 and TRBJ1-2; no clear D gene. V shed 4 bases and J shed 0 bases, with 12 bases lying between them. The germline gives CDR1 ENHRY, CDR2 SYGVKD. The CDR3 runs to 15 residues. The chain's CDR3 is CAISATVLANYGYTF. For the CDR3, the DNA is TGTGCCATCAGTGCAACGGTCCTAGCTAACTATGGCTACACCTTC.